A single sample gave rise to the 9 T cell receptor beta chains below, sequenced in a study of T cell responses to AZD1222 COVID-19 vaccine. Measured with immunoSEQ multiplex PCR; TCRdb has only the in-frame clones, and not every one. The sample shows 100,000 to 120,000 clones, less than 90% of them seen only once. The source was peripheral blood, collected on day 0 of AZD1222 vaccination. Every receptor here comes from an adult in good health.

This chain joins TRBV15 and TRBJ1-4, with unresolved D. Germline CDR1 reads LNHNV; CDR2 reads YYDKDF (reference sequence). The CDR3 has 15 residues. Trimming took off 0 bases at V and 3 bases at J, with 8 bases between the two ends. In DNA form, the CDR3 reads TGTGCCACCAGCAGAGATTACGGCGCTAATGAAAAACTGTTTTTT. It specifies CATSRDYGANEKLFF.

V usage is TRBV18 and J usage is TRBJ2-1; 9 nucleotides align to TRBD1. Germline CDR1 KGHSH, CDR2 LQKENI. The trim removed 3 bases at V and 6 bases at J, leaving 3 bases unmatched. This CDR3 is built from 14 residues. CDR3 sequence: CASSPPGQGNEQFF. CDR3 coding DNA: TGTGCCAGCTCACCTCCGGGACAGGGCAATGAGCAGTTCTTC.

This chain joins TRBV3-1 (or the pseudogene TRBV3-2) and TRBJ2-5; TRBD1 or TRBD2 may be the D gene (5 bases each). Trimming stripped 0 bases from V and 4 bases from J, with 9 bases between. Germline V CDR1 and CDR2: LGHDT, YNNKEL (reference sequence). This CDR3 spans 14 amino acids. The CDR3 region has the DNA TGTGCCAGCAGCCAAGATCTCGGGGCAGAGACCCAGTACTTC. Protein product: CASSQDLGAETQYF.

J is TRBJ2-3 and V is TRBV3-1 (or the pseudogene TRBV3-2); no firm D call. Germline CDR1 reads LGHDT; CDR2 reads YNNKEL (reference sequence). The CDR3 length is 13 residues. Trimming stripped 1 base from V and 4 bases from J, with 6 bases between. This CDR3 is CASSQVLPDTQYF. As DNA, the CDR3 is TGTGCCAGCAGCCAAGTCCTGCCAGATACGCAGTATTTT.

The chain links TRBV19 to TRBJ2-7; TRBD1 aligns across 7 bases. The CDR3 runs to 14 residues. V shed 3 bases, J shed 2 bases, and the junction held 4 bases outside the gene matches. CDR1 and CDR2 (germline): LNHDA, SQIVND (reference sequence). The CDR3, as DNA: TGTGCCAGTAGTATTCCTGGGACAGCCTACGAGCAGTACTTC. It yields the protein CASSIPGTAYEQYF.

CDR3 nucleotides: TGCGCCAGCAGCGCACATGCGAACACCGGGGAGCTGTTTTTT. Its translation: CASSAHANTGELFF. The genes are TRBV4-1 and TRBJ2-2, with D uncertain. V was shortened by 5 bases and J by 0 bases, with 7 bases between the two germline ends. Germline-derived CDR1 and CDR2 are MGHRA and YSYEKL. The CDR3 loop spans 14 amino acids.

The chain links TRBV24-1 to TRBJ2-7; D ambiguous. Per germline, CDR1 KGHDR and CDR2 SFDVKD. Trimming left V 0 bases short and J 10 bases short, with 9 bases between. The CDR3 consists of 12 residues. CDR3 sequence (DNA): TGTGCCACCAGTGATTTGACTGCAAACCAGTACTTC. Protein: CATSDLTANQYF.

CDR3: CASSWGQLYEQYF. CDR3 coding DNA: TGTGCCAGCAGCTGGGGACAGTTGTACGAGCAGTACTTC. The V call is TRBV14, the J call TRBJ2-7; 7 bases line up with TRBD1. The CDR3 is 13 amino acids. The V gene end was trimmed by 5 bases and the J gene end by 4 bases; junction bases not matched to a gene: 5. CDR1 SGHDN and CDR2 FVKESK come from the germline V gene.

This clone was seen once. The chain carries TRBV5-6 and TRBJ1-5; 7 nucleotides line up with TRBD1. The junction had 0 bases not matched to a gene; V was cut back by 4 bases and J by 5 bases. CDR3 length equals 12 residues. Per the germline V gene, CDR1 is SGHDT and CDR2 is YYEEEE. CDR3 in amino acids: CASSQGDQPQHF. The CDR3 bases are TGTGCCAGCAGCCAGGGGGATCAGCCCCAGCATTTT.